Below, 20 T cell receptor beta chains from the same sample are listed, as sequenced in a study of blood T cell repertoires in COVID-19 (dated by TCRdb to 2018 to 2020). Receptor libraries were prepared by the immunoSEQ multiplex PCR assay. TCRdb limited this immuneACCESS table to in-frame rearrangements with V and J called. A share of clones is missing; checked studies link under half to unresolved V genes, and the rest is unexplained. The sample table records about 210,000 clones; roughly four fifths of these occur just once. About a tenth of the sample comes from the top ten. The material sequenced was PBMCs or T cells enriched from blood (not recorded which). All receptors come from a man in his forties who had recovered from COVID-19.

The chain employs TRBV5-1 and TRBJ1-2, with 9 bases matching TRBD1. The length of the CDR3 is 17 residues. The ends lost 2 bases at V and 1 base at J; junction bases unmatched: 9. Germline V gives CDR1 SGHRS, CDR2 YFSETQ. The CDR3 spells CASSLQGAAPVNYGYTF. CDR3 DNA sequence: TGCGCCAGCAGCTTACAGGGGGCAGCCCCCGTTAACTATGGCTACACCTTC.

The rearrangement links TRBV5-1 to TRBJ2-2; TRBD1 aligns across 7 bases. The V and J ends lost 0 bases and 8 bases, in that order; junction bases with no gene match: 10. This CDR3 has 16 residues. From germline, CDR1 is SGHRS and CDR2 YFSETQ. For the CDR3, the DNA is TGCGCCAGCAGCTTGGCCATCGGACAGGCCCCTGGGGAGCTGTTTTTT. It translates to CASSLAIGQAPGELFF.

In this sample, this clone turned up once. The rearrangement uses TRBV18 and TRBJ2-1; the match to TRBD1 covers 9 bases. This CDR3 comprises 16 residues. The germline V gene encodes CDR1 KGHSH and CDR2 LQKENI. The V segment lost 4 bases and the J segment 2 bases; nucleotides outside the gene matches: 6. CDR3 amino acids: CASSHYRDRAYNEQFF. CDR3 DNA sequence: TGTGCCAGCTCACACTACCGGGACAGGGCCTACAATGAGCAGTTCTTC.

The chain employs TRBV9 and TRBJ1-1, with TRBD1 as a possible D gene (5 bases). The germline V gene encodes CDR1 SGDLS and CDR2 YYNGEE. This CDR3 has 13 residues. Trimming removed 1 base from V and 1 base from J, with 5 bases in between. In DNA form, the CDR3 reads TGTGCCAGCAGCGTACAGGGGAACACTGAAGCTTTCTTT. This gives the protein CASSVQGNTEAFF.

The chain combines TRBV30 with TRBJ2-5, with TRBD2 matching 7 bases. In germline, CDR1 is GTSNPN, CDR2 SVGIG (reference sequence). The CDR3 has 15 residues. V dropped 2 bases and J dropped 4; count of bases not matched to a gene: 10. CDR3 amino acids: CAWSPGAGASETQYF. The CDR3 coding sequence is TGTGCCTGGAGTCCTGGGGCGGGAGCTTCAGAGACCCAGTACTTC.

The chain combines TRBV4-1 with TRBJ2-3; possible D gene TRBD1, 5 bases. Germline CDR1 MGHRA, CDR2 YSYEKL. V was clipped by 1 base and J by 4 bases, with 9 bases between them. This CDR3 spans 14 amino acids. CDR3 in DNA: TGCGCCAGCAGCCAAGCCAGGGTACCAGATACGCAGTATTTT. It translates to CASSQARVPDTQYF.

Here the CDR3 reads CASSQRGNEQFF. CDR3 sequence (DNA): TGCGCCAGCAGCCAGCGGGGGAATGAGCAGTTCTTC. V is TRBV10-1 and J is TRBJ2-1; 8 nucleotides match TRBD2. V lost 6 bases and J lost 7; bases outside the gene matches: 2. The V gene's germline CDR1 is WNHNN and CDR2 SYGVQD (reference sequence). The CDR3 is 12 amino acids.

V and J are TRBV2 and TRBJ1-2; weak D call: TRBD1 (5 bases). The CDR3 consists of 12 residues. Germline CDR1 SNHLY, CDR2 FYNNEI. Trimming left V 6 bases short and J 8 bases short, with 13 bases between. For the CDR3, the DNA is TGTGCCAGCAGACCCGACGGGGGGGGCTACACCTTC. Amino acid sequence: CASRPDGGGYTF.

J is TRBJ1-2 and V is TRBV11-2, with TRBD1 matching 10 bases. V dropped 4 bases and J dropped 5; count of bases not matched to a gene: 13. Germline V lookup: CDR1 SGHAT, CDR2 FQNNGV. The CDR3 contains 17 residues. Here the CDR3 reads CASSSRRQGAREYGYTF. For the CDR3, the DNA is TGTGCCAGCAGCTCGAGGAGACAGGGGGCGCGAGAATATGGCTACACCTTC.

DNA for the CDR3: TGTGCCAGCAGTTACTCGGGGACAGGGGTCGGTCAGCCCCAGCATTTT. Translating it yields CASSYSGTGVGQPQHF. The chain recombines TRBV6-5 with TRBJ1-5; 10 bases are shared with TRBD1. Trimming removed 0 bases from V and 6 bases from J; junction bases left unmatched: 5. CDR1 and CDR2 from the germline V gene are MNHEY and SVGAGI. This CDR3 contains 16 residues.

This clone was seen only a few times. The V call is TRBV7-9, the J call TRBJ1-6, with 11 bases lining up with TRBD1. This CDR3 has 14 amino acids. The V gene end was trimmed by 5 bases and the J gene end by 10 bases; junction bases not matched to a gene: 4. CDR1 and CDR2 (germline): SEHNR, FQNEAQ (reference sequence). The CDR3 DNA is TGTGCCAGCAGCCGGGACAGGGGGGGATCACCCCTCCACTTT. This sequence encodes CASSRDRGGSPLHF.

CDR3 DNA sequence: TGTGCCAGCAGGCGGCCCACCGGGGAGCTGTTTTTT. Amino acids: CASRRPTGELFF. This chain connects TRBV3-1 (or the pseudogene TRBV3-2) to TRBJ2-2, with D uncertain. This CDR3 has 12 residues. Trimming left V 6 bases short and J 4 bases short, with 6 bases between. CDR1 is LGHDT and CDR2 is YNNKEL in the germline V gene (reference sequence).

This clone was detected many times. The chain joins TRBV13 to TRBJ2-7, with 9 positions matching TRBD2. Germline V gene data show CDR1 as PRHDT and CDR2 as FYEKMQ (reference sequence). This CDR3 has 13 residues. The trim removed 4 bases at V and 6 bases at J, leaving 4 bases unmatched. The CDR3 here is CASSSGTSREQYF. DNA of the CDR3: TGTGCCAGCAGCTCCGGGACTAGCCGCGAGCAGTACTTC.

This rearrangement joins TRBV5-1 to TRBJ1-2; D ambiguous. Germline V gene data show CDR1 as SGHRS and CDR2 as YFSETQ. The CDR3 spans 17 residues. Deletions cut 0 bases from V and 5 bases from J, with 20 bases between. The CDR3 protein is CASSLGGPRVLPYGYTF. The CDR3 bases are TGCGCCAGCAGCTTGGGAGGCCCTCGGGTGTTACCTTATGGCTACACCTTC. The complete variable domain, with remaining parts taken from reference TRBV5-1 and TRBJ1-2, reads KAGVTQTPRYLIKTRGQQVTLSCSPISGHRSVSWYQQTPGQGLQFLFEYFSETQRNKGNFPGRFSGRQFSNSRSEMNVSTLELGDSALYLCASSLGGPRVLPYGYTFGSGTRLTVV.

J is TRBJ1-1 and V is TRBV2, with D possibly being TRBD1 (5 bases). CDR1 is SNHLY, CDR2 FYNNEI, per germline. The CDR3 consists of 14 residues. Trimming pared 8 bases from V and 0 bases from J, leaving 13 bases between. The CDR3 loop reads CASVGDLLNTEAFF. DNA of the CDR3: TGTGCCAGCGTAGGGGATCTATTGAACACTGAAGCTTTCTTT.

The count of this clone is one. The same CDR3 also results from other DNA sequences found in this sample. CDR3 DNA: TGTGCCAGCAGCTCGGGACAGGGATTTTATAATTCACCCCTCCACTTT. Translating it yields CASSSGQGFYNSPLHF. V and J are TRBV7-9 and TRBJ1-6; 9 nucleotides agree with TRBD1. This CDR3 spans 16 amino acids. Trimming removed 4 bases from V and 4 bases from J; junction bases left unmatched: 5. Germline V lookup: CDR1 SEHNR, CDR2 FQNEAQ (reference sequence).

The gene calls are TRBV5-1 and TRBJ1-2, with 8 bases lining up with TRBD1. The J segment lost 4 bases and the V segment lost 0 bases, leaving 5 bases of the junction unmatched. Germline CDR1 reads SGHRS; CDR2 reads YFSETQ. This CDR3 region has 15 residues. CDR3 region: CASSLERTGSYGYTF. The DNA for the CDR3 is TGCGCCAGCAGCTTGGAGCGGACAGGGTCCTATGGCTACACCTTC. The full variable domain, with the rest looked up from reference TRBV5-1 and TRBJ1-2, is KAGVTQTPRYLIKTRGQQVTLSCSPISGHRSVSWYQQTPGQGLQFLFEYFSETQRNKGNFPGRFSGRQFSNSRSEMNVSTLELGDSALYLCASSLERTGSYGYTFGSGTRLTVV.

For this clone: This same CDR3 is encoded by further DNA sequences in the sample. The chain combines TRBV6-5 with TRBJ2-7; 7 bases agree with TRBD1. This CDR3 spans 15 amino acids. The ends lost 0 bases at V and 1 base at J; junction bases unmatched: 3. The germline V gene has CDR1 MNHEY and CDR2 SVGAGI. As DNA, the CDR3 is TGTGCCAGCAGTTACTCGACAGGGTCTTCCTACGAGCAGTACTTC. Protein: CASSYSTGSSYEQYF.

This clone was observed a handful of times. This chain connects TRBV12-3 or TRBV12-4 to TRBJ1-5, with D possibly being TRBD1 (6 bases). CDR3 size: 13 residues. Trimming left V 5 bases short and J 1 base short, with 6 bases between. The CDR3 DNA follows: TGTGCCAGCAGTGACAGGAGCAATCAGCCCCAGCATTTT. Translating it yields CASSDRSNQPQHF.

V and J are TRBV11-2 and TRBJ1-2; TRBD1 aligns across 8 bases. The V gene's germline CDR1 is SGHAT and CDR2 FQNNGV. The CDR3 is made up of 13 amino acids. Unmatched junction bases numbered 5, after V lost 5 bases and J lost 6 bases. The CDR3 loop reads CASSQGTGHGYTF. CDR3 DNA sequence: TGTGCCAGCAGCCAGGGGACAGGTCATGGCTACACCTTC. Variable domain in full (rest from reference TRBV11-2 and TRBJ1-2): EAGVAQSPRYKIIEKRQSVAFWCNPISGHATLYWYQQILGQGPKLLIQFQNNGVVDDSQLPKDRFSAERLKGVDSTLKIQPAKLEDSAVYLCASSQGTGHGYTFGSGTRLTVV.